Presented here are 2 T cell receptor beta chains from one specimen sequenced in a study of CD8+CD57+ T cells in acquired aplastic anemia. Patients picked for sequencing had shown CD8+CD57+ cell expansion detected by flow cytometry. Profiling of TCR beta VDJ combinations and CDR3 sequences used genomic DNA as template. TCRdb called the reads again in MiXCR, with one record for every CDR3 protein. This table has 150,000 or so distinct CDR3 sequences, approximately 52% appearing once. The specimen sequenced was sorted CD4+, CD8+, or CD8+CD57+ T cells (not recorded which) from PBMCs. All receptors derive from a human donor with aplastic anemia.

This rearrangement joins TRBV25-1 to TRBJ2-7; D remains ambiguous. Trimming removed 7 bases at V and 1 base at J, with 11 bases between. CDR1 is MGHDK, CDR2 SYGVNS, per germline. This CDR3 comprises 13 residues. The CDR3 coding sequence is TGTGCCAGCACCCACCGCGTATCCTACGAGCAGTACTTC. This sequence encodes CASTHRVSYEQYF.

In regard to this clonotype: A read error is possible here, since a much larger clone lies one base away. Here the CDR3 reads CASSLRQGDTDTQYF. CDR3 coding DNA: TGTGCCAGCAGCTTAAGACAGGGGGACACAGATACGCAGTATTTT. This chain connects TRBV7-6 to TRBJ2-3; 9 bases are shared with TRBD1. Germline lookup yields CDR1 SGHVS and CDR2 FNYEAQ. With 2 bases clipped from V and 2 bases from J, the junction kept 2 bases outside the gene matches. CDR3 length equals 15 residues.